The 29 T cell receptor beta chains below were found in one sample sequenced in a study of blood T cell repertoires in COVID-19. Libraries were prepared by immunoSEQ multiplex PCR; TCRdb keeps only in-frame clonotypes and omits some of them. The table shows approximately 300,000 clones, with 90% to 95% occurring only once. Sequencing was done on a sample of PBMCs or T cells enriched from blood (not recorded which). The receptor source for this set is a woman aged 25 to 39 who had been exposed to COVID-19.

This clone was counted between two and nine times. J is TRBJ1-5 and V is TRBV7-8; the match to TRBD1 covers 10 bases. The CDR3 runs to 17 residues. Germline-derived CDR1 and CDR2 are SGHVS and FQNEAQ. V was clipped by 4 bases and J by 7 bases; unmatched bases: 13. The CDR3 loop reads CASSSSFGDRGIQPQHF. In DNA, the CDR3 is TGTGCCAGCAGCTCATCATTCGGGGACAGGGGAATACAGCCCCAGCATTTT. Variable domain in full (rest from reference TRBV7-8 and TRBJ1-5): GAGVSQSPRYKVAKRGQDVALRCDPISGHVSLFWYQQALGQGPEFLTYFQNEAQLDKSGLPSDRFFAERPEGSVSTLKIQRTQQEDSAVYLCASSSSFGDRGIQPQHFGDGTRLSIL.

V is TRBV21-1 and J is TRBJ2-5; TRBD1 was called by the table and not checked on the DNA. TRBV21-1 is a known pseudogene. There are 15 residues in the CDR3. The CDR3 reads CASSKRQGLQETQYF. CDR3 sequence (DNA): TGTGCCAGCAGCAAACGACAGGGACTCCAAGAGACCCAGTACTTC.

The V and J genes are TRBV25-1 and TRBJ2-1, with TRBD2 identical over 9 bases. The V gene's germline CDR1 is MGHDK and CDR2 SYGVNS. Losses at the gene ends were 7 bases for V and 1 base for J; bases not matched to a gene: 5. The CDR3 covers 15 residues. CDR3 protein: CASKSAGGSYNEQFF. DNA of the CDR3: TGTGCCAGCAAGTCAGCGGGGGGTTCCTACAATGAGCAGTTCTTC.

V is TRBV27 and J is TRBJ1-2; unclear D gene. Germline V gene sequence: CDR1 MNHEY, CDR2 SMNVEV (reference sequence). CDR3 size: 10 residues. Trimming took off 8 bases at V and 8 bases at J, with 9 bases between the two ends. For the CDR3, the DNA is TGTGCCAGCTCGTTTTTGGGCTACACCTTC. As protein: CASSFLGYTF.

This clone was observed once. The V and J genes are TRBV9 and TRBJ1-1; D remains unclear. Between the trimmed V and J ends, which lost 4 bases and 1 base, there was a span of 14 bases. The CDR3 length is 15 residues. CDR1 is SGDLS and CDR2 is YYNGEE in the germline V gene. The chain's CDR3 is CASSPHEGWNTEAFF. The CDR3 DNA follows: TGTGCCAGCAGCCCTCATGAGGGATGGAACACTGAAGCTTTCTTT.

This chain joins TRBV7-2 and TRBJ1-2; TRBD1 matches 9 bases. The V gene's germline CDR1 is SGHTA and CDR2 FQGNSA. The CDR3 covers 13 residues. The trim removed 4 bases at V and 8 bases at J, leaving 5 bases unmatched. Here the CDR3 DNA reads TGTGCCAGCAGCTCAGGGACAGGGACCGGCTACACCTTC. Translation: CASSSGTGTGYTF. The variable domain in full, completed from reference TRBV7-2 and TRBJ1-2, reads GAGVSQSPSNKVTEKGKDVELRCDPISGHTALYWYRQSLGQGLEFLIYFQGNSAPDKSGLPSDRFSAERTGGSVSTLTIQRTQQEDSAVYLCASSSGTGTGYTFGSGTRLTVV.

The gene calls are TRBV19 and TRBJ1-1; D remains unclear. Germline assignment: CDR1 LNHDA and CDR2 SQIVND (reference sequence). CDR3 length: 16 amino acids. Trimming cost V 6 bases and J 0 bases, with 17 bases left between them. The CDR3 reads CASRPTRWRMNTEAFF. The CDR3 DNA is TGTGCCAGTAGGCCCACAAGGTGGAGGATGAACACTGAAGCTTTCTTT.

The V gene is TRBV29-1, the J gene TRBJ1-2; 12 bases line up with TRBD1. Germline V CDR1 and CDR2: SQVTM, ANQGSEA. The CDR3 has 19 amino acids. The V gene end was trimmed by 6 bases and the J gene end by 5 bases; junction bases not matched to a gene: 22. DNA for the CDR3: TGCAGCGTCCCGAGCCTTACCCTGGGACAGGGGGCTTTTAGATATGGCTACACCTTC. The encoded protein is CSVPSLTLGQGAFRYGYTF.

The chain is built from TRBV2 and TRBJ1-2; TRBD1 matches at 8 bases. Per the germline V gene, CDR1 is SNHLY and CDR2 is FYNNEI. CDR3 size: 14 residues. The V and J ends lost 8 bases and 8 bases, in that order; junction bases with no gene match: 13. This chain's CDR3 is CASAPDGTGGGYTF. DNA of the CDR3: TGTGCCAGCGCCCCGGACGGGACAGGAGGCGGCTACACCTTC.

This chain links TRBV9 with TRBJ2-7, with 11 nucleotides matching TRBD2. V lost 4 bases, J lost 4 bases, and 4 bases stayed unmatched. The V gene's germline CDR1 is SGDLS and CDR2 YYNGEE. The CDR3 is 14 residues long. The CDR3, as DNA: TGTGCCAGCAGCCCTAGCGGGGGGCGGTACGAGCAGTACTTC. It yields the protein CASSPSGGRYEQYF.

There are a few counts of this clone. The chain is built from TRBV12-3 or TRBV12-4 and TRBJ1-2; D not resolved. The CDR3 loop spans 13 amino acids. Trimming took off 2 bases at V and 7 bases at J, with 11 bases between the two ends. In DNA, the CDR3 is TGTGCCAGCAGTTTAATGGAGGGAGTTGGCTACACCTTC. Translated, it gives CASSLMEGVGYTF.

The chain employs TRBV6-5 and TRBJ1-2; D is unresolved. Germline V gives CDR1 MNHEY, CDR2 SVGAGI. This CDR3 contains 13 residues. V was shortened by 4 bases and J by 4 bases, with 10 bases between the two germline ends. CDR3 bases: TGTGCCAGCAGTTCCCAGGAAGGCTATGGCTACACCTTC. Encoded protein: CASSSQEGYGYTF.

The rearrangement joins TRBV2 to TRBJ1-3, with 7 bases identical to TRBD1. V trimming: 8 bases; J trimming: 3 bases; junction bases outside the gene matches: 4. This CDR3 is 13 amino acids long. The germline V gene has CDR1 SNHLY and CDR2 FYNNEI. Here the CDR3 reads CASVRDSGNTIYF. The CDR3 DNA reads as TGTGCCAGCGTGCGGGACAGTGGAAACACCATATATTTT.

This chain links TRBV6-2 or TRBV6-3 with TRBJ2-2, with 9 bases lining up with TRBD1. CDR3 size: 19 residues. The V gene's germline CDR1 is MNHEY and CDR2 SVGEGT. V dropped 2 bases and J dropped 4; count of bases not matched to a gene: 14. CDR3 in amino acids: CASSYPTIRDREFTGELFF. The CDR3 bases are TGTGCCAGCAGTTACCCGACAATCCGGGACAGGGAATTCACCGGGGAGCTGTTTTTT.

This chain joins TRBV23-1 and TRBJ2-7; D is perhaps TRBD2 (6 bases). TRBV23-1 carries the ORF label, with uncertain function. V dropped 1 base and J dropped 2 bases, with 21 bases sitting between them. The CDR3 length is 18 residues. Here the CDR3 DNA reads TGCGCCAGCAGTCAATTTGCGGGGCCCGGCGGGGCCACCTACGAGCAGTACTTC. Protein sequence: CASSQFAGPGGATYEQYF.

This sequence joins TRBV4-1 and TRBJ1-2; D is unresolved. Germline CDR1 is MGHRA and CDR2 is YSYEKL. The CDR3 has 13 amino acids. Trimming cost V 3 bases and J 6 bases, with 11 bases left between them. CDR3 DNA sequence: TGCGCCAGCAGCCAGGTTGTCGAGAATGGCTACACCTTC. It codes for CASSQVVENGYTF.

In the case of this clone: The same CDR3 arises from other DNA sequences in this sample as well. The chain combines TRBV29-1 with TRBJ1-1, with 10 positions matching TRBD1. The trim removed 6 bases at V and 5 bases at J, leaving 3 bases unmatched. The CDR3 has 12 amino acids. Germline V gene sequence: CDR1 SQVTM, CDR2 ANQGSEA. CDR3 nucleotide sequence: TGCAGCGTCGACAGGGGGCGAACTGAAGCTTTCTTT. Translating gives CSVDRGRTEAFF.

This clone has only one observation. The V and J genes are TRBV6-5 and TRBJ1-4; D not certain. This CDR3 comprises 13 residues. V was cut by 6 bases and J by 4 bases, with 9 bases left in between. The germline CDR1 and CDR2 sequences are MNHEY and SVGAGI. CDR3 amino acids: CASSSELNEKLFF. CDR3 coding DNA: TGTGCCAGCAGCTCGGAGCTTAATGAAAAACTGTTTTTT.

The rearrangement joins TRBV7-8 to TRBJ1-2, with D unresolved. The CDR3 spans 16 residues. The ends were cut back, 2 bases at V and 8 bases at J, with 21 bases in the middle. CDR1 and CDR2 (germline): SGHVS, FQNEAQ. CDR3 loop: CASSLSHIALSVGYTF. DNA for the CDR3: TGTGCCAGCAGCTTATCCCACATAGCCCTTTCCGTCGGCTACACCTTC.

This clone occurred once. The V and J genes are TRBV7-8 and TRBJ2-7, with D maybe TRBD1 (5 bases). This CDR3 spans 14 amino acids. Germline assignment: CDR1 SGHVS and CDR2 FQNEAQ. V lost 1 base and J lost 0, with 7 bases in between. This CDR3 is CASSLGGPSYEQYF. CDR3 in DNA: TGTGCCAGCAGCTTAGGGGGCCCCTCCTACGAGCAGTACTTC.

The gene calls are TRBV25-1 and TRBJ1-5; the match to TRBD1 covers 8 bases. Germline V gene data show CDR1 as MGHDK and CDR2 as SYGVNS. J was trimmed by 0 bases and V by 3 bases; bases with no gene match: 4. The CDR3 has 16 residues. This CDR3 reads CASSETGVYSNQPQHF. CDR3 coding DNA: TGTGCCAGCAGTGAGACAGGGGTTTATAGCAATCAGCCCCAGCATTTT.

The chain has TRBV6-5 and TRBJ1-3; D remains unclear. Trimming cost V 8 bases and J 3 bases, with 5 bases left between them. Germline V gives CDR1 MNHEY, CDR2 SVGAGI. The CDR3 sequence is 11 residues long. The CDR3 is CASSIGNTIYF. DNA of the CDR3: TGTGCCAGCTCCATTGGAAACACCATATATTTT.

The V gene is TRBV9, the J gene TRBJ1-2, with a weak D call TRBD1 (6 bases). This CDR3 comprises 15 residues. CDR1 SGDLS and CDR2 YYNGEE come from the germline V gene. V was cut by 0 bases and J by 8 bases, with 17 bases left in between. The CDR3 coding sequence is TGTGCCAGCAGCGTAGCTCATCGGGGGGCGGGCGGCTACACCTTC. It is translated as CASSVAHRGAGGYTF.

The rearrangement uses TRBV4-3 and TRBJ2-1; 8 bases are a match to TRBD1. With 4 bases clipped from V and 3 bases from J, the junction kept 20 bases outside the gene matches. This CDR3 comprises 20 residues. CDR1 and CDR2 (germline): LGHNA, YSLEER. CDR3 in amino acids: CASSRAGQGAPSFFYNEQFF. The CDR3, as DNA: TGCGCCAGCAGCCGCGCGGGGCAGGGGGCTCCTTCCTTCTTCTACAATGAGCAGTTCTTC.

The chain joins TRBV19 to TRBJ1-2; D gene unclear. The length of the CDR3 is 16 residues. Trimming stripped 3 bases from V and 5 bases from J, with 19 bases between. Germline V lookup: CDR1 LNHDA, CDR2 SQIVND (reference sequence). Here the CDR3 DNA reads TGTGCCAGTAGTATCCCCGAACTCGGGGAGGTATATGGCTACACCTTC. Protein: CASSIPELGEVYGYTF.

In DNA form, the CDR3 reads TGCGCCAGCAGCCCCGTATCGGGAGCGGGGGGATCAGATACGCAGTATTTT. This codes for CASSPVSGAGGSDTQYF. The chain is built from TRBV5-1 and TRBJ2-3, with 9 bases matching TRBD2. Germline CDR1 is SGHRS and CDR2 is YFSETQ. There are 17 residues in the CDR3. The ends lost 4 bases at V and 4 bases at J; junction bases unmatched: 13.

This chain joins TRBV11-1 and TRBJ1-2, with D maybe TRBD1 (6 bases). The CDR3 sequence is 13 residues long. Germline V gives CDR1 SGHAT, CDR2 FQDESV (reference sequence). The ends were cut back, 3 bases at V and 8 bases at J, with 13 bases in the middle. The CDR3, as DNA: TGTGCCAGCAGCTTCTCAGGGGTACGGGGCTACACCTTC. This gives the protein CASSFSGVRGYTF. Variable domain in full (rest from reference TRBV11-1 and TRBJ1-2): EAEVAQSPRYKITEKSQAVAFWCDPISGHATLYWYRQILGQGPELLVQFQDESVVDDSQLPKDRFSAERLKGVDSTLKIQPAELGDSAMYLCASSFSGVRGYTFGSGTRLTVV.

The chain joins TRBV6-5 to TRBJ2-5; 9 bases are shared with TRBD1. Unmatched junction bases numbered 9, after V lost 4 bases and J lost 6 bases. The V gene's germline CDR1 is MNHEY and CDR2 SVGAGI. The CDR3 has 15 amino acids. This CDR3 reads CASSFTGGGRQTQYF. The CDR3 DNA reads TGTGCCAGCAGTTTTACAGGGGGCGGAAGGCAGACCCAGTACTTC.

The chain is built from TRBV19 and TRBJ1-5; 7 positions agree with TRBD1. The trim removed 4 bases at V and 6 bases at J, leaving 3 bases unmatched. There are 13 residues in the CDR3. CDR1 and CDR2 (germline): LNHDA, SQIVND (reference sequence). CDR3 DNA sequence: TGTGCCAGTAGTAAGGACAGGACTCAGCCCCAGCATTTT. Amino acids: CASSKDRTQPQHF.